Each of the 18 T cell receptor beta chains below was sequenced from the same sample in a study of T cell responses to AZD1222 COVID-19 vaccine. Assay: immunoSEQ multiplex PCR; the TCRdb copy retains only in-frame clones and omits some. The sample comprises more than 150,000 clones, around 92% of which are singletons, and about 9.2% rests with the top ten. Material: peripheral blood, obtained on day 0 of AZD1222 vaccination. These receptors were taken from an adult in good health.

The chain couples TRBV7-2 to TRBJ1-5; D perhaps matches TRBD1 (5 bases). Germline CDR1 reads SGHTA; CDR2 reads FQGNSA. The CDR3 spans 15 residues. V lost 1 base, J lost 6 bases, and 13 bases lay in between. In DNA form, the CDR3 reads TGTGCCAGCAGCTTAGAGGCAGCCGGGGGTCAGCCCCAGCATTTT. This encodes CASSLEAAGGQPQHF. The entire variable domain, with the rest obtained from reference TRBV7-2 and TRBJ1-5, is as follows: GAGVSQSPSNKVTEKGKDVELRCDPISGHTALYWYRQSLGQGLEFLIYFQGNSAPDKSGLPSDRFSAERTGGSVSTLTIQRTQQEDSAVYLCASSLEAAGGQPQHFGDGTRLSIL.

V gene TRBV11-2 combines with J gene TRBJ1-3, with D hard to call. V was pared by 5 bases and J by 4 bases, with 15 bases between. The germline V gene has CDR1 SGHAT and CDR2 FQNNGV. The CDR3 consists of 15 residues. The DNA of the CDR3 is TGTGCCAGCAGCCTAGGAGCAATTTTGGGAAACACCATATATTTT. The encoded protein is CASSLGAILGNTIYF. The full variable domain, its missing parts supplied by reference TRBV11-2 and TRBJ1-3, is EAGVAQSPRYKIIEKRQSVAFWCNPISGHATLYWYQQILGQGPKLLIQFQNNGVVDDSQLPKDRFSAERLKGVDSTLKIQPAKLEDSAVYLCASSLGAILGNTIYFGEGSWLTVV.

The J gene is TRBJ2-7, the V gene TRBV27; TRBD1 might be the D (6 bases). This CDR3 spans 15 amino acids. Trimming removed 5 bases at V and 2 bases at J, with 16 bases between. Germline V gene sequence: CDR1 MNHEY, CDR2 SMNVEV (reference sequence). The CDR3 DNA sequence: TGTGCCAGCAGTACACGAACAGGGCTCCCCTACGAGCAGTACTTC. The encoded protein is CASSTRTGLPYEQYF.

The genes are TRBV20-1 and TRBJ1-1; D is unclear. Trimming cost V 3 bases and J 3 bases, with 11 bases left between them. Germline CDR1 reads DFQATT; CDR2 reads SNEGSKA (reference sequence). The CDR3 contains 13 residues. CDR3: CSASIRLYTEAFF. The CDR3, as DNA: TGCAGTGCTAGTATACGTCTGTACACTGAAGCTTTCTTT.

The chain carries TRBV20-1 and TRBJ1-4, with TRBD1 identical over 7 bases. Germline assignment: CDR1 DFQATT and CDR2 SNEGSKA (reference sequence). The CDR3 has 11 residues. Losses at the gene ends were 1 base for V and 13 bases for J; bases not matched to a gene: 3. The CDR3 DNA is TGCAGTGCTAGAGGACAGGGTGGACTGTTTTTT. Translation: CSARGQGGLFF.

The gene calls are TRBV4-2 and TRBJ2-1; 7 bases fit TRBD1. Per the germline V gene, CDR1 is LGHNA and CDR2 is YNFKEQ. After removal of 0 bases from V and 10 bases from J, the junction contained 9 bases not matched to a gene. This CDR3 has 15 residues. The CDR3 spells CASSQDPDRVSEQFF. CDR3 nucleotides: TGTGCCAGCAGCCAAGATCCAGACAGGGTGAGCGAGCAGTTCTTC.

The chain employs TRBV5-1 and TRBJ1-1, with D possibly being TRBD1 (5 bases). The germline V gene has CDR1 SGHRS and CDR2 YFSETQ. Trimming stripped 1 base from V and 6 bases from J, with 10 bases between. This CDR3 spans 13 amino acids. The CDR3 DNA sequence: TGCGCCAGCAGCTTGTCTCCGGGGGCTGAAGCTTTCTTT. It yields the protein CASSLSPGAEAFF.

The chain links TRBV28 to TRBJ1-6; D possibly corresponds to TRBD1 (5 bases). This CDR3 is built from 14 residues. Germline CDR1 MDHEN, CDR2 SYDVKM. The V and J ends lost 2 bases and 9 bases respectively, with 11 bases between them. In nucleotides, the CDR3 is TGTGCCAGCAGTTTAAGCAGGGTCGGTTCACCCCTCCACTTT. Translated: CASSLSRVGSPLHF.

Of note for this clone: One end of the junction varies from germline; a read error may be responsible. This chain joins TRBV12-3 or TRBV12-4 and TRBJ2-5, with 14 bases identical to TRBD2. The CDR3 has 13 amino acids. CDR3 amino acids: CASSWGLAGETDF. CDR3 sequence (DNA): TGTGCCAGCAGTTGGGGACTAGCGGGAGAAACGGACTTC.

The V call is TRBV13, the J call TRBJ2-2, with TRBD1 matching 9 bases. J lost 6 bases, V lost 1 base, and 12 bases had no gene match. CDR3 length: 18 residues. Germline CDR1 reads PRHDT; CDR2 reads FYEKMQ (reference sequence). The CDR3 protein is CASSLVYGGTGISGELFF. The CDR3 bases are TGTGCCAGCAGCTTAGTCTACGGCGGGACAGGGATCTCCGGGGAGCTGTTTTTT.

The V and J genes are TRBV27 and TRBJ1-5, with D perhaps matching TRBD1 (6 bases). V shed 5 bases and J shed 3 bases, with 8 bases lying between them. CDR3 size: 13 residues. Germline CDR1 and CDR2: MNHEY and SMNVEV (reference sequence). The CDR3 sequence: CASSRTVNQPQHF. In DNA, the CDR3 is TGTGCCAGCAGTCGGACAGTCAATCAGCCCCAGCATTTT.

This chain connects TRBV5-1 to TRBJ2-2; TRBD2 might be the D (5 bases). V was shortened by 1 base and J by 3 bases, with 10 bases between the two germline ends. This CDR3 comprises 15 residues. Germline V gene sequence: CDR1 SGHRS, CDR2 YFSETQ. CDR3 protein: CASSLLRADTGELFF. CDR3 DNA sequence: TGCGCCAGCAGCTTGTTGAGGGCGGACACCGGGGAGCTGTTTTTT.

This clone appeared once. The J gene is TRBJ1-1, the V gene TRBV9, with 7 nucleotides matching TRBD1. Germline V gene lookup returns CDR1 SGDLS and CDR2 YYNGEE. The CDR3 is 14 residues long. Germline trimming cut 0 bases from V and 5 bases from J; bases unmatched to any gene: 4. The CDR3 DNA reads as TGTGCCAGCAGCGTAGTTACAGGGGATACTGAAGCTTTCTTT. It encodes CASSVVTGDTEAFF.

The gene calls are TRBV6-2 or TRBV6-3 and TRBJ1-1; no definite D call. V was pared by 6 bases and J by 0 bases, with 8 bases between. CDR3 length equals 13 residues. Germline values: CDR1 MNHEY, CDR2 SVGEGT. CDR3 in DNA: TGTGCCAGCAGCCCCTTTATGAACACTGAAGCTTTCTTT. It specifies CASSPFMNTEAFF.

The genes are TRBV19 and TRBJ1-6; TRBD1 matches at 10 bases. Unmatched junction bases numbered 10, after V lost 5 bases and J lost 9 bases. The CDR3 spans 16 residues. Germline CDR1 LNHDA, CDR2 SQIVND (reference sequence). CDR3 in amino acids: CASSWSTGGEGSPLHF. As DNA, the CDR3 is TGTGCCAGTAGTTGGTCGACAGGGGGCGAAGGTTCACCCCTCCACTTT.

The genes are TRBV7-6 and TRBJ2-3, with 9 bases identical to TRBD2. Germline-derived CDR1 and CDR2 are SGHVS and FNYEAQ. The CDR3 extends over 15 amino acids. Trimming removed 7 bases from V and 6 bases from J; junction bases left unmatched: 11. The CDR3 reads CASTRASGKSDTQYF. Here the CDR3 DNA reads TGTGCCAGCACCAGGGCTAGCGGGAAGTCCGATACGCAGTATTTT.

The gene calls are TRBV7-6 and TRBJ2-1; maybe TRBD2 (6 bases). V lost 8 bases and J 7 bases, leaving 12 bases between the germline ends. The germline CDR1 and CDR2 sequences are SGHVS and FNYEAQ. The CDR3 is 12 amino acids. CDR3 residues: CASGRDGNEQFF. The CDR3 bases are TGTGCCAGCGGGCGGGACGGTAATGAGCAGTTCTTC.

This chain connects TRBV24-1 to TRBJ2-5; 8 nucleotides line up with TRBD1. Germline V gene sequence: CDR1 KGHDR, CDR2 SFDVKD. V dropped 2 bases and J dropped 5; count of bases not matched to a gene: 9. This CDR3 contains 16 residues. The CDR3 DNA sequence: TGTGCCACCAGTGATTCTAGGACAGGGACGGGGGAGACCCAGTACTTC. Protein sequence: CATSDSRTGTGETQYF.